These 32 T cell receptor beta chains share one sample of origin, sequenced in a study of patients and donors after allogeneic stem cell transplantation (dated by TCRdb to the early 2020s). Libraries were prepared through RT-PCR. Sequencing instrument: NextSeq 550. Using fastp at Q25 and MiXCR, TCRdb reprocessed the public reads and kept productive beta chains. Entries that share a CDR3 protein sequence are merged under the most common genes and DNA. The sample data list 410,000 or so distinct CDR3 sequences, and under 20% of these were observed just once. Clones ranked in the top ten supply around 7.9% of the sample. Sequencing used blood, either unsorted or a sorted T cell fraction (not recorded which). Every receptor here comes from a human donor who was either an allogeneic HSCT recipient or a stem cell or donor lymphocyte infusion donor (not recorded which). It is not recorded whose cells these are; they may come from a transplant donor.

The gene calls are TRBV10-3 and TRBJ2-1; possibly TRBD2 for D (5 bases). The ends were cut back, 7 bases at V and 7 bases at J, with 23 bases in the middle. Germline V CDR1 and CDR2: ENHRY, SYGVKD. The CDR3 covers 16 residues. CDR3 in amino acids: CAINTGRRSSPNEQFF. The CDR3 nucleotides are TGTGCCATCAATACTGGCCGGAGGTCCTCTCCGAATGAGCAGTTCTTC.

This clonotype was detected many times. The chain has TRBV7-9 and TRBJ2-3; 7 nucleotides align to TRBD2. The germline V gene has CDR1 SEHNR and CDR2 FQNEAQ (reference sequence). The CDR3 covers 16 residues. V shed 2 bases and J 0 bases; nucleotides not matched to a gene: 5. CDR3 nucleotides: TGTGCCAGCAGCTTACTACTAGCGAGTAGCACAGATACGCAGTATTTT. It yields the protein CASSLLLASSTDTQYF. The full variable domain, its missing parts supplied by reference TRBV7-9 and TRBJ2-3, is DTGVSQNPRHKITKRGQNVTFRCDPISEHNRLYWYRQTLGQGPEFLTYFQNEAQLEKSRLLSDRFSAERPKGSFSTLEIQRTEQGDSAMYLCASSLLLASSTDTQYFGPGTRLTVL.

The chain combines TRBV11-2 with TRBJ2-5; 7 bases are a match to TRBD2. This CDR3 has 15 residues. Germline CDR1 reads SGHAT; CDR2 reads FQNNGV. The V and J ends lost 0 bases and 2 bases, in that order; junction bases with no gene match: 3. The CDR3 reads CASSLERGSQETQYF. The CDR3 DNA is TGTGCCAGCAGCTTAGAACGCGGGAGTCAAGAGACCCAGTACTTC.

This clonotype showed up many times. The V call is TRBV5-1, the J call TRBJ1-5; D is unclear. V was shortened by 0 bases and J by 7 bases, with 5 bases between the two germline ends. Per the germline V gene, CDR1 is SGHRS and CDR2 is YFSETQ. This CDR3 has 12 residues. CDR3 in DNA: TGCGCCAGCAGCTTGGAGGGCCAGCCCCAGCATTTT. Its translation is CASSLEGQPQHF.

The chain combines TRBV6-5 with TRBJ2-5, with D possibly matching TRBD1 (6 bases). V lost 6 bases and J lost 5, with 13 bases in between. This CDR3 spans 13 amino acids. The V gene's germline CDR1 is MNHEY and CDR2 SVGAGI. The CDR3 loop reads CASSYGTSETQYF. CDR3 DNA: TGTGCCAGCAGCTACGGGACATCTGAGACCCAGTACTTC.

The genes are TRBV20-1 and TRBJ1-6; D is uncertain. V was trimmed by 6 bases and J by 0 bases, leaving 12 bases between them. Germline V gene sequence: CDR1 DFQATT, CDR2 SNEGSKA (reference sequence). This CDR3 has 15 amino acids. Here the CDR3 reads CSARTTTSYNSPLHF. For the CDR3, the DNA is TGCAGTGCCCGGACTACGACCTCCTATAATTCACCCCTCCACTTT.

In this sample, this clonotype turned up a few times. DNA for the CDR3: TGTGCCAGCAGTGATGTCACTGTCACAGATACGCAGTATTTT. Its protein is CASSDVTVTDTQYF. This chain links TRBV12-3 or TRBV12-4 with TRBJ2-3; D gene ambiguous. The CDR3 runs 14 residues. Trimming stripped 5 bases from V and 2 bases from J, with 11 bases between.

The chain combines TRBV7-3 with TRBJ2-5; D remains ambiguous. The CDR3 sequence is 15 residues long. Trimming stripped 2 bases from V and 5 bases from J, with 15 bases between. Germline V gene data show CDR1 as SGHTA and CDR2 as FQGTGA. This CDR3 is CASSLLSGLGETQYF. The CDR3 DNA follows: TGTGCCAGCAGCTTACTTTCCGGGCTCGGGGAGACCCAGTACTTC.

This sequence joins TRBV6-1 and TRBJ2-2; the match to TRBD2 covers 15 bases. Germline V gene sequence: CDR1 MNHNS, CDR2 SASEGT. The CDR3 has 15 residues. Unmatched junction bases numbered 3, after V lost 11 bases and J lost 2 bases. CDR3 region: CAGTSGRINTGELFF. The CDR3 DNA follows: TGTGCCGGGACTAGCGGGAGGATAAACACCGGGGAGCTGTTTTTT.

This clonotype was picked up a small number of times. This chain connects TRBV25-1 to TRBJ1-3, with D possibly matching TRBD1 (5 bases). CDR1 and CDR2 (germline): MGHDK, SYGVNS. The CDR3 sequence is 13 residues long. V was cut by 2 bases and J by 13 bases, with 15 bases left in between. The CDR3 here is CASSEKGPGRIYF. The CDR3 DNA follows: TGTGCCAGCAGTGAAAAGGGGCCGGGACGGATATATTTT. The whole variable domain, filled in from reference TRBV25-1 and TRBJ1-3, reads EADIYQTPRYLVIGTGKKITLECSQTMGHDKMYWYQQDPGMELHLIHYSYGVNSTEKGDLSSESTVSRIRTEHFPLTLESARPSHTSQYLCASSEKGPGRIYFGEGSWLTVV.

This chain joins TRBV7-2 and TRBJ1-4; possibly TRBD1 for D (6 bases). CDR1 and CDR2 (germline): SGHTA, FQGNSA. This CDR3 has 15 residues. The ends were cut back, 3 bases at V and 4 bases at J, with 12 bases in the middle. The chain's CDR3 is CASSLGGAGNEKLFF. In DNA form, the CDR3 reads TGTGCCAGCAGCTTGGGGGGGGCGGGTAATGAAAAACTGTTTTTT.

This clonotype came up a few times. The CDR3, as DNA: TGTGCCAGCAGAGGGGACTACTCCTACGAGCAGTACTTC. Protein product: CASRGDYSYEQYF. The rearrangement uses TRBV6-1 and TRBJ2-7, with TRBD2 matching 7 bases. Trimming cost V 6 bases and J 0 bases; bases outside gene matches: 2. Germline V lookup: CDR1 MNHNS, CDR2 SASEGT. The length of the CDR3 is 13 residues.

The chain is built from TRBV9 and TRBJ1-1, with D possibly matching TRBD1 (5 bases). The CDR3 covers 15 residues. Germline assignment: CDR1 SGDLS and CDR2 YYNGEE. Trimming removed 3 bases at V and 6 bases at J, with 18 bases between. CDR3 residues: CASSGGTGGNAEAFF. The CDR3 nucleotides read TGTGCCAGCAGCGGCGGGACGGGGGGTAACGCTGAAGCTTTCTTT. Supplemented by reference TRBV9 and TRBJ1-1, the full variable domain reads DSGVTQTPKHLITATGQRVTLRCSPRSGDLSVYWYQQSLDQGLQFLIQYYNGEERAKGNILERFSAQQFPDLHSELNLSSLELGDSALYFCASSGGTGGNAEAFFGQGTRLTVV.

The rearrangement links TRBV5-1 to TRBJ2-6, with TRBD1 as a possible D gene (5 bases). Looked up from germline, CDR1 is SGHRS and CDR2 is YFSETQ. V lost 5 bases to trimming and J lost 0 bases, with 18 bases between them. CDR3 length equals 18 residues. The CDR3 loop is CASSWTTEPFSGANVLTF. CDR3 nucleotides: TGCGCCAGCAGTTGGACGACAGAGCCATTCTCTGGGGCCAACGTCCTGACTTTC.

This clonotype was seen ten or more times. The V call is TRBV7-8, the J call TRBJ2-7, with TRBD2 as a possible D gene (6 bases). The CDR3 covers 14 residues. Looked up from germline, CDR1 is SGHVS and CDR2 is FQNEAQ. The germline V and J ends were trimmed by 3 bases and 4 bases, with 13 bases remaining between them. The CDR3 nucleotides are TGTGCCAGCAGCTTCGAGACTAGAGGATACGAGCAGTACTTC. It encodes CASSFETRGYEQYF.

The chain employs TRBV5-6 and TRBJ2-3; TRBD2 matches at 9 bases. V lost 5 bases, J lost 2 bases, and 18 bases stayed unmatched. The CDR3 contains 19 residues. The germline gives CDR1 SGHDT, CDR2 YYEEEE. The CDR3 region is CASRPARASGVVITDTQYF. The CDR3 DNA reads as TGTGCCAGCAGACCCGCCCGAGCTAGCGGGGTCGTCATCACAGATACGCAGTATTTT.

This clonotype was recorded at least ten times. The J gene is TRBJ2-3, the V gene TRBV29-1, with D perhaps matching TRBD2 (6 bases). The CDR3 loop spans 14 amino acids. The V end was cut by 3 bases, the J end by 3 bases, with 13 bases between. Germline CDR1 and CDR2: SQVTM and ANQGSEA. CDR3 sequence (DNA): TGCAGCGTTGAGAGCGAGGGGAGGACAGATACGCAGTATTTT. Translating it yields CSVESEGRTDTQYF.

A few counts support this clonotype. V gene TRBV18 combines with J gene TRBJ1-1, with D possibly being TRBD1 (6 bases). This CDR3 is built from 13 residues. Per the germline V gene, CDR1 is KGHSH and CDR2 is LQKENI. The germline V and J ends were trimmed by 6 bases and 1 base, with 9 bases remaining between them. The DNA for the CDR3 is TGTGCCAGCTCCGGGGGGCGGAACACTGAAGCTTTCTTT. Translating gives CASSGGRNTEAFF.

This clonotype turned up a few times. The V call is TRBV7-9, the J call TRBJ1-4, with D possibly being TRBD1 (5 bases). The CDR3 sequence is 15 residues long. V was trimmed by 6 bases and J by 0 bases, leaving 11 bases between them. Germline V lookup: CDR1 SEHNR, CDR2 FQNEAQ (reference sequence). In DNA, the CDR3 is TGTGCCAGCAGACCTGGGGCCACAACTAATGAAAAACTGTTTTTT. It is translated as CASRPGATTNEKLFF. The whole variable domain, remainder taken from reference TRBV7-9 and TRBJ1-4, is DTGVSQNPRHKITKRGQNVTFRCDPISEHNRLYWYRQTLGQGPEFLTYFQNEAQLEKSRLLSDRFSAERPKGSFSTLEIQRTEQGDSAMYLCASRPGATTNEKLFFGSGTQLSVL.

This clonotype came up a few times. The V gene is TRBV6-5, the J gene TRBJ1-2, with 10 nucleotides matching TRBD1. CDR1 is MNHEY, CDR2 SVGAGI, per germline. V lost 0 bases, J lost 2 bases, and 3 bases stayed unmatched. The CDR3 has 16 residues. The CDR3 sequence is CASSYSPGQGNYGYTF. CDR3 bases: TGTGCCAGCAGTTACTCACCGGGACAGGGGAACTATGGCTACACCTTC.

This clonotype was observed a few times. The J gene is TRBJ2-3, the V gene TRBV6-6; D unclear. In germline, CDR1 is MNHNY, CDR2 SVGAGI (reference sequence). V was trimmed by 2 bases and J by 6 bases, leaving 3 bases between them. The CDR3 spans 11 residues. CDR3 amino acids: CASSYVDTQYF. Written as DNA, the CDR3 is TGTGCCAGCAGTTACGTGGATACGCAGTATTTT.

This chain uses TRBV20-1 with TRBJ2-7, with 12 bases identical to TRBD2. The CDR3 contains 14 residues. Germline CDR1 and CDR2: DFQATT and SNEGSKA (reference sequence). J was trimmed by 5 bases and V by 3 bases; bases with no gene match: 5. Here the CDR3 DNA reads TGCAGTGCTAGGCCTAGCGGGGGGGCAAACGAGCAGTACTTC. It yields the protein CSARPSGGANEQYF.

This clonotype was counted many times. CDR3 region: CASKSRGTDTQYF. CDR3 DNA sequence: TGTGCCAGCAAGTCACGGGGCACAGATACGCAGTATTTT. The rearrangement uses TRBV12-3 or TRBV12-4 and TRBJ2-3, with D unclear. The CDR3 loop spans 13 amino acids. The V gene lost 7 bases and the J gene lost 1 base, with 9 bases spanning the gap.

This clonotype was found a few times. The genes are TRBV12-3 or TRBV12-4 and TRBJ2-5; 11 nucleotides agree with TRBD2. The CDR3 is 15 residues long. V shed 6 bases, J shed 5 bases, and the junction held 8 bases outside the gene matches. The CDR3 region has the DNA TGTGCCAGCAGACTACTAGCGGGGGCCGGGGAGACCCAGTACTTC. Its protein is CASRLLAGAGETQYF.

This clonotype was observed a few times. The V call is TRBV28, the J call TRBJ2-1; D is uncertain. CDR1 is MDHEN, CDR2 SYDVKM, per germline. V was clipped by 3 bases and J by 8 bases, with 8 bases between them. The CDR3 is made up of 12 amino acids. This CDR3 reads CASSFQAHEQFF. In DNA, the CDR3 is TGTGCCAGCAGTTTTCAAGCCCATGAGCAGTTCTTC. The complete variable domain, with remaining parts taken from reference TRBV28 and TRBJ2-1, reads DVKVTQSSRYLVKRTGEKVFLECVQDMDHENMFWYRQDPGLGLRLIYFSYDVKMKEKGDIPEGYSVSREKKERFSLILESASTNQTSMYLCASSFQAHEQFFGPGTRLTVL.

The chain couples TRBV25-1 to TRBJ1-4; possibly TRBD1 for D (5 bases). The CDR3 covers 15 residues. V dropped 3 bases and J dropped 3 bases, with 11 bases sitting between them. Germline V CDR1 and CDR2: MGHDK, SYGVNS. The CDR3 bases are TGTGCCAGCAGTGAGACCGGGACCCCTAATGAAAAACTGTTTTTT. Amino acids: CASSETGTPNEKLFF.

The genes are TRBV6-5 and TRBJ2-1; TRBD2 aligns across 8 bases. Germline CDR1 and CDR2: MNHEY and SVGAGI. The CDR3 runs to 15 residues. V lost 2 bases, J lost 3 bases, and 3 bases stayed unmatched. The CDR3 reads CASSYRRGDYNEQFF. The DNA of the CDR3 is TGTGCCAGCAGTTACCGGCGGGGGGACTACAATGAGCAGTTCTTC.

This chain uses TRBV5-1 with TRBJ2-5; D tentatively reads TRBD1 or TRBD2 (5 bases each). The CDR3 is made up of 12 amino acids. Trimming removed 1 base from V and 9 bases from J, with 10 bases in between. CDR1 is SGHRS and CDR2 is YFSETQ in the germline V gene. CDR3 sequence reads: CASSLPGAAQYF. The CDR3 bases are TGCGCCAGCAGCTTGCCCGGGGCGGCCCAGTACTTC.

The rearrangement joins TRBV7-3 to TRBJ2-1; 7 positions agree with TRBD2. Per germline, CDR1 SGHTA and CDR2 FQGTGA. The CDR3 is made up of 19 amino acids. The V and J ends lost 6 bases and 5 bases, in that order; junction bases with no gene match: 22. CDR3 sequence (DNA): TGTGCCAGCAGTCTACGGACCACTGAAGCGGGGTTCGCCAACAATGAGCAGTTCTTC. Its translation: CASSLRTTEAGFANNEQFF.

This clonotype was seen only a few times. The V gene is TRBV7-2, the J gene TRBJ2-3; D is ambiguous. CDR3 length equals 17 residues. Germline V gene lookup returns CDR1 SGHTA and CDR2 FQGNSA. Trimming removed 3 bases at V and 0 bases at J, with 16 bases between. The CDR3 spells CASSFPPKASSTDTQYF. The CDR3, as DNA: TGTGCCAGCAGCTTCCCCCCGAAAGCGAGTAGCACAGATACGCAGTATTTT.

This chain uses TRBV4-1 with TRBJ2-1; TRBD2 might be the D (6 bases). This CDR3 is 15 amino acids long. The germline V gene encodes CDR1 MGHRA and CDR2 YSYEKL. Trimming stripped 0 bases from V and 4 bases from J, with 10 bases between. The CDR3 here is CASSQDGGDYNEQFF. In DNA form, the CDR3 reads TGCGCCAGCAGCCAAGATGGAGGGGATTACAATGAGCAGTTCTTC.

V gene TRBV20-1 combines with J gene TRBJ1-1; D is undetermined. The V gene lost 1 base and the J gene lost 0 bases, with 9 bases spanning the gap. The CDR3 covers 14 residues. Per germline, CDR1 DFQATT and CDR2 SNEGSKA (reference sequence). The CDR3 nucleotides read TGCAGTGCTAGAGTTAAGGCGGTGAACACTGAAGCTTTCTTT. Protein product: CSARVKAVNTEAFF.